This note documents a single T cell receptor (beta chain) sequence. Other DNA sequences within the sample encode an identical CDR3. The assay was immunoSEQ multiplex PCR, and TCRdb's table has in-frame clones only and misses some. The data contain 150,000 to 200,000 clones, approximately 92% of them singletons. Trimming removed 2 bases from V and 8 bases from J, with 9 bases in between. The CDR3 has 13 residues. The data belong to a study of control samples from healthy donors and cancer patients. The sequencing sample was made of blood. The J gene is TRBJ1-4, the V gene TRBV12-3 or TRBV12-4; D might be TRBD1 (5 bases). The source is a man aged 25 to 40 in good health. The CDR3 coding sequence is TGTGCCAGCAGTTTAAGCGGGGACGAAAAACTGTTTTTT. It yields the protein CASSLSGDEKLFF.